This entry concerns a single T cell receptor (beta chain). Other DNA sequences in the same sample also yield this CDR3. The sample originates from a study of technical replicates of blood from a handful of donors. Profiled with immunoSEQ multiplex PCR; TCRdb holds only in-frame clones, not every one. The sample contains about 84,000 clones, around 90% of which appear only once. The CDR3 contains 14 residues. V lost 0 bases and J lost 8, with 11 bases in between. The V gene's germline CDR1 is SGHRS and CDR2 YFSETQ. This TCR came from a human donor in good health. The sequenced sample was T cells isolated from PBMCs. The chain has TRBV5-1 and TRBJ1-4; D gene unclear. The DNA of the CDR3 is TGCGCCAGCAGCTTGGCCGGGGTGGGCGAAAAACTGTTTTTT. It encodes CASSLAGVGEKLFF. The variable domain in full, completed from reference TRBV5-1 and TRBJ1-4, reads KAGVTQTPRYLIKTRGQQVTLSCSPISGHRSVSWYQQTPGQGLQFLFEYFSETQRNKGNFPGRFSGRQFSNSRSEMNVSTLELGDSALYLCASSLAGVGEKLFFGSGTQLSVL.